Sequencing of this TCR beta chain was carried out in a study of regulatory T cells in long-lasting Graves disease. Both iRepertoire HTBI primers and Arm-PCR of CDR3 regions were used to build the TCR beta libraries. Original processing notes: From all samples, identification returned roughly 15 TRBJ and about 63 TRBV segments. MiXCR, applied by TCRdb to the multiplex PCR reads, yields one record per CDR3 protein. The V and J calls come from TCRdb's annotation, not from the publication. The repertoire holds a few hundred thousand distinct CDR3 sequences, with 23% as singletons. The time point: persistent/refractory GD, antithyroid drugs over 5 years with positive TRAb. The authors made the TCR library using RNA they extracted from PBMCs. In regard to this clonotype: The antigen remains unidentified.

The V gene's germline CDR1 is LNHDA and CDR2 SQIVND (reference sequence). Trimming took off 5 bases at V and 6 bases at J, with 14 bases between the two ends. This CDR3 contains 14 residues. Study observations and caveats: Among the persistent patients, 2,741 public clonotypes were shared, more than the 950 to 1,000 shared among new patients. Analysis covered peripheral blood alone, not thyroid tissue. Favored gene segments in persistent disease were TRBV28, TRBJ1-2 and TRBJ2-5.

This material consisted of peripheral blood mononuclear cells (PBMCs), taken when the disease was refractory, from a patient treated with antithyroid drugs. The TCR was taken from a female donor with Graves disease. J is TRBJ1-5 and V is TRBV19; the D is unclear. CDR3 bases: TGTGCCAGTAGTTCTACAGAGGGCGGTCAGCCCCAGCATTTT. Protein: CASSSTEGGQPQHF.